Below, 16 T cell receptor beta chains from the same sample are listed, as sequenced in a study of T-cell reconstitution after alpha-beta-depleted transplantation in children. Preparing the TCRbeta library involved the use of unique molecular identifiers. TCRdb reanalysed the PCR reads using MiXCR and keeps one entry per CDR3 protein. This table has approximately 490,000 distinct CDR3 sequences, under 12% appearing once. Sequenced here: PBMCs, sampled before TCRalphabeta/CD19-depleted stem cell transplant. The receptor source for this set is a child aged 2-15 years with inherited bone marrow failure, due to receive a stem cell transplant.

This chain uses TRBV30 with TRBJ2-6; D is unclear. CDR1 and CDR2 (germline): GTSNPN, SVGIG (reference sequence). The CDR3 extends over 18 amino acids. The ends were cut back, 2 bases at V and 4 bases at J, with 21 bases in the middle. The CDR3 nucleotides read TGTGCCTGGAGTCGTCTTGACGCCACCCGGGCCGGGGCCAACGTCCTGACTTTC. Encoded protein: CAWSRLDATRAGANVLTF. Supplemented by reference TRBV30 and TRBJ2-6, the full variable domain reads SQTIHQWPATLVQPVGSPLSLECTVEGTSNPNLYWYRQAAGRGLQLLFYSVGIGQISSEVPQNLSASRPQDRQFILSSKKLLLSDSGFYLCAWSRLDATRAGANVLTFGAGSRLTVL.

This clonotype was picked up many times. The V gene is TRBV7-2, the J gene TRBJ2-4, with 10 positions matching TRBD1. The germline CDR1 and CDR2 sequences are SGHTA and FQGNSA. CDR3 length equals 17 residues. V was pared by 3 bases and J by 5 bases, with 10 bases of the junction left unmatched. The CDR3 protein is CASSFWDRGSPQNIQYF. The CDR3 DNA follows: TGTGCCAGCAGCTTTTGGGACAGGGGATCCCCCCAAAACATTCAGTACTTC.

This clonotype appeared many times. The chain is built from TRBV5-1 and TRBJ1-5; perhaps TRBD1 as D (6 bases). CDR1 and CDR2 from the germline V gene are SGHRS and YFSETQ. The CDR3 has 14 amino acids. V was cut by 1 base and J by 7 bases, with 12 bases left in between. As DNA, the CDR3 is TGCGCCAGCAGCTTGCTTGGGGGCGAACAGCCCCAGCATTTT. Translation gives CASSLLGGEQPQHF. Together with reference TRBV5-1 and TRBJ1-5, the CDR3 gives the full variable domain: KAGVTQTPRYLIKTRGQQVTLSCSPISGHRSVSWYQQTPGQGLQFLFEYFSETQRNKGNFPGRFSGRQFSNSRSEMNVSTLELGDSALYLCASSLLGGEQPQHFGDGTRLSIL.

This clonotype was counted at least ten times. The V call is TRBV5-1, the J call TRBJ2-3; D is unresolved. CDR1 SGHRS and CDR2 YFSETQ come from the germline V gene. This CDR3 has 11 amino acids. Trimming left V 4 bases short and J 5 bases short, with 5 bases between. The CDR3 coding sequence is TGCGCCAGCAGCGAACAAGATACGCAGTATTTT. Translation: CASSEQDTQYF.

The chain links TRBV7-9 to TRBJ2-5; D is undetermined. Germline CDR1 SEHNR, CDR2 FQNEAQ (reference sequence). The length of the CDR3 is 15 residues. V dropped 5 bases and J dropped 6 bases, with 19 bases sitting between them. CDR3 in amino acids: CASSAALAPRQTQYF. The CDR3 DNA reads TGTGCCAGCAGCGCCGCCCTCGCCCCGCGGCAGACCCAGTACTTC.

This clonotype came up many times. The rearrangement links TRBV4-3 to TRBJ2-7; D possibly corresponds to TRBD2 (5 bases). The CDR3 covers 15 residues. Trimming removed 5 bases at V and 3 bases at J, with 17 bases between. CDR1 is LGHNA, CDR2 YSLEER, per germline. The chain's CDR3 is CASSGSWGAGYEQYF. CDR3 in DNA: TGCGCCAGCAGCGGCTCATGGGGAGCAGGCTACGAGCAGTACTTC.

The gene calls are TRBV7-8 and TRBJ2-1; 9 nucleotides align to TRBD2. The CDR3 runs to 15 residues. V shed 2 bases and J 3 bases; nucleotides not matched to a gene: 2. Per germline, CDR1 SGHVS and CDR2 FQNEAQ. CDR3 loop: CASSLLAGIYNEQFF. CDR3 DNA sequence: TGTGCCAGCAGCTTACTAGCGGGGATCTACAATGAGCAGTTCTTC.

This clonotype was found many times. The rearrangement uses TRBV5-1 and TRBJ2-7; D is perhaps TRBD1 (6 bases). There are 17 residues in the CDR3. Trimming took 0 bases from V and 1 from J, leaving 17 bases between them. CDR1 and CDR2 (germline): SGHRS, YFSETQ. The CDR3 DNA is TGCGCCAGCAGCTTGGGCCGACAGGCTTGGGAGTCCTACGAGCAGTACTTC. Translated, it gives CASSLGRQAWESYEQYF.

This clonotype was seen at least ten times. This chain connects TRBV4-3 to TRBJ2-2; either TRBD1 or TRBD2 may supply D (5 bases each). Looked up from germline, CDR1 is LGHNA and CDR2 is YSLEER. V was trimmed by 1 base and J by 1 base, leaving 10 bases between them. The CDR3 runs 16 residues. The CDR3 protein is CASSQVVGRNTGELFF. CDR3 DNA: TGCGCCAGCAGCCAAGTAGTGGGACGGAACACCGGGGAGCTGTTTTTT.

This clonotype was observed many times. This chain connects TRBV12-3 or TRBV12-4 to TRBJ1-4; D not certain. The ends were cut back, 5 bases at V and 8 bases at J, with 9 bases in the middle. The CDR3 is 12 residues long. The CDR3 reads CASSQFGEKLFF. CDR3 bases: TGTGCCAGCAGTCAATTCGGGGAAAAACTGTTTTTT.

There are many counts of this clonotype. J is TRBJ2-4 and V is TRBV20-1, with D perhaps matching TRBD1 or TRBD2 (5 bases each). The length of the CDR3 is 14 residues. V lost 6 bases, J lost 9 bases, and 21 bases lay in between. Per the germline V gene, CDR1 is DFQATT and CDR2 is SNEGSKA (reference sequence). For the CDR3, the DNA is TGCAGTGCCAGCTCACTAGTTTGGGGCGGCATTCAGTACTTC. Its protein product is CSASSLVWGGIQYF.

This clonotype came up many times. The chain carries TRBV4-3 and TRBJ2-2; D is uncertain. The V end lost 0 bases, the J end lost 2 bases, and 10 bases lay between the germline ends. CDR3 length equals 16 residues. Germline CDR1 and CDR2: LGHNA and YSLEER. The CDR3 DNA follows: TGCGCCAGCAGCCAAGAGTGGCAGACCAACACCGGGGAGCTGTTTTTT. Translated, it gives CASSQEWQTNTGELFF.

This clonotype was detected ten times or more. The chain uses TRBV7-6 and TRBJ1-1, with D maybe TRBD1 (6 bases). CDR1 SGHVS and CDR2 FNYEAQ come from the germline V gene. There are 13 residues in the CDR3. V shed 3 bases and J shed 8 bases, with 13 bases lying between them. CDR3: CASSLAGAGEAFF. DNA of the CDR3: TGTGCCAGCAGCTTGGCAGGGGCCGGGGAAGCTTTCTTT. Full variable domain (rest looked up from reference TRBV7-6 and TRBJ1-1): GAGVSQSPRYKVTKRGQDVALRCDPISGHVSLYWYRQALGQGPEFLTYFNYEAQQDKSGLPNDRFSAERPEGSISTLTIQRTEQRDSAMYRCASSLAGAGEAFFGQGTRLTVV.

In regard to this clonotype: A much larger clone differs by one base, so this may be a read error. The rearrangement uses TRBV7-8 and TRBJ1-5, with TRBD1 as a possible D gene (5 bases). The germline V gene has CDR1 SGHVS and CDR2 FQNEAQ. The CDR3 is made up of 15 amino acids. V gave up 4 bases and J gave up 6 bases, with 16 bases separating them. The CDR3 coding sequence is TGTGCCAGCAGCTCCGGGGCAGTACGAGGTCAGCCCCAGCATTTT. It codes for CASSSGAVRGQPQHF.

This clonotype showed up many times. The genes are TRBV5-6 and TRBJ2-3; D gene unclear. Trimming pared 2 bases from V and 0 bases from J, leaving 7 bases between. The CDR3 runs 14 residues. Germline V gives CDR1 SGHDT, CDR2 YYEEEE. CDR3 bases: TGTGCCAGCAGCTTCCAGCCTAGCACAGATACGCAGTATTTT. It yields the protein CASSFQPSTDTQYF.

This clonotype has at least ten counts. The rearrangement joins TRBV27 to TRBJ2-1; 10 positions match TRBD2. The V gene end was trimmed by 8 bases and the J gene end by 4 bases; junction bases not matched to a gene: 5. The V gene's germline CDR1 is MNHEY and CDR2 SMNVEV (reference sequence). The CDR3 length is 14 residues. The CDR3 sequence: CASCLAGVYNEQFF. The CDR3 region has the DNA TGTGCCAGCTGCCTAGCGGGAGTTTACAATGAGCAGTTCTTC.